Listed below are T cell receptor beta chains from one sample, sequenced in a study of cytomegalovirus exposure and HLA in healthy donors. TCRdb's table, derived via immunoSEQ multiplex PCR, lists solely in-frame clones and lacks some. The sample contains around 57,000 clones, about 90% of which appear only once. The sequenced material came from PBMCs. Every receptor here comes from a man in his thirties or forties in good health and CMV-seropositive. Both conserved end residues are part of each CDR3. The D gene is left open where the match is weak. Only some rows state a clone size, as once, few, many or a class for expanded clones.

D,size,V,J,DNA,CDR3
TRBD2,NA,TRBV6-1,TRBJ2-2,TGTGCCAGCAGTAAGGGACTAGCGGAGGGGGGGGAGCTGTTTTTT,CASSKGLAEGGELFF
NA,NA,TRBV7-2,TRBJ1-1,TGTGCCAGCAGCTCCGGGGTAAACACTGAAGCTTTCTTT,CASSSGVNTEAFF
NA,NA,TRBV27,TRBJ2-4,TGTGCCAGCAGTCTCTATGACGGGGACATTCAGTACTTC,CASSLYDGDIQYF
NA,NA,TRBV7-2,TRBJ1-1,TGTGCCAGCAGCTTAGCAGGCGGCCTCGCGAACACTGAAGCTTTCTTT,CASSLAGGLANTEAFF
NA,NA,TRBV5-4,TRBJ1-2,TGTGCCAGCAGCTTCGAGTCGACTAACTATGGCTACACCTTC,CASSFESTNYGYTF
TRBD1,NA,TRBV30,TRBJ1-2,TGTGCCTCGCCCGGGACAGGCCGCTTGGGGACCTTC,CASPGTGRLGTF
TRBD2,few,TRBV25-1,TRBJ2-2,TGTGCCAGCAATTCAGCGGGAGGCTACACCGGGGAGCTGTTTTTT,CASNSAGGYTGELFF
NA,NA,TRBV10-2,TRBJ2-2,TGCGCCAGCACTTCCTCTCGGGAGCTGTTTTTT,CASTSSRELFF
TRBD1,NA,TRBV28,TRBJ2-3,TGTGCCAGCAGTTTATCGGGGACAGGCTTTAGAGATACGCAGTATTTT,CASSLSGTGFRDTQYF
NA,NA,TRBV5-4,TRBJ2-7,TGTGCCAGCAGCTTGGGGGGGACTCGATTCTACGAGCAGTACTTC,CASSLGGTRFYEQYF
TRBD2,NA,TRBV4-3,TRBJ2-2,TGCGCCAGCAGCCCCAGACTAGCGGGAGGGCCCGTAAACACCGGGGAGCTGTTTTTT,CASSPRLAGGPVNTGELFF
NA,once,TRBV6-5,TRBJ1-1,TGTGCCAGCAGTGAATCGTCAGCTGAAGCTTTCTTT,CASSESSAEAFF
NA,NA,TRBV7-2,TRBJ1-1,TGTGCCAGCAGCTTACTATCCCCAAGGAGAACTGAAGCTTTCTTT,CASSLLSPRRTEAFF
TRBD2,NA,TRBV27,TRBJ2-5,TGTGCCAGCAGTTCACTCCTGACTAGCGGGAGAAAGGGTGAGACCCAGTACTTC,CASSSLLTSGRKGETQYF
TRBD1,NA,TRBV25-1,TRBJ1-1,TGTGCCAGCAGTGAACCTCGGGACAGGGGGCATACTGAAGCTTTCTTT,CASSEPRDRGHTEAFF
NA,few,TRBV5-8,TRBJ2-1,TGTGCCAGCAGCTCGGGACTTTTATCCTCTCAAATTCGAAGCAATGAGCAGTTCTTC,CASSSGLLSSQIRSNEQFF
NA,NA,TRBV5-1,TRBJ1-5,TGCGCCAGCAGCCAAAAGGGAGGGGTCAATCAGCCCCAGCATTTT,CASSQKGGVNQPQHF
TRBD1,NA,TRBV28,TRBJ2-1,TGTGCCAGCAGTGAACGACAGGGATCCAACTACAATGAGCAGTTCTTC,CASSERQGSNYNEQFF
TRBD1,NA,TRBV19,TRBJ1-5,TGTGCCAGTAGGATGACAGGGCGTCGTAGCAATCAGCCCCAGCATTTT,CASRMTGRRSNQPQHF
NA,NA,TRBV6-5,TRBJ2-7,TGTGCCAGCAGAAAGGCGGTACCGGTCTCCTACGAGCAGTACTTC,CASRKAVPVSYEQYF
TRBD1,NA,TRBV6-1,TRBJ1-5,TGTGCCAGCAGTGAAGTTGGCAGGGGGCCCACTTCCAATCAGCCCCAGCATTTT,CASSEVGRGPTSNQPQHF
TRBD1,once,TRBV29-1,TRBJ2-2,TGCAGCGCGGACAGGGATGGCGGGGAGCTGTTTTTT,CSADRDGGELFF
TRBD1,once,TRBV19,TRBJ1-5,TGTGCCAGTAGTACCACAGGGGGTTACAATCAGCCCCAGCATTTT,CASSTTGGYNQPQHF
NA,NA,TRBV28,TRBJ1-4,TGTGCCAGCAACTCAAGGGGACTGGGAGAAAAACTGTTTTTT,CASNSRGLGEKLFF
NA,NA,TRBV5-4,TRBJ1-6,TGTGCCAGCAGCTTGGTACACGAAAATTCACCCCTCCACTTT,CASSLVHENSPLHF
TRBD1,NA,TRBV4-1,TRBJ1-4,TGCGCCAGCAGCCAAGATAGGGGTGGACAGGTCCCGCGGAAACTGTTTTTT,CASSQDRGGQVPRKLFF
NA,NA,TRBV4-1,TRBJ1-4,TGCGCCAGCAGCCCTCGACAGGTAGGCGAAAAACTGTTTTTT,CASSPRQVGEKLFF
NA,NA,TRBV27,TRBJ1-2,TGTGCCAGCAGTTTCAGACAGTACTATGGCTACACCTTC,CASSFRQYYGYTF
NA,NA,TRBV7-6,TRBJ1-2,TGTGCCAGCAGCGCTCTCCGGGGCTATGGCTACACCTTC,CASSALRGYGYTF
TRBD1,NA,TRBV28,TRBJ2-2,TGTGCCAGCAGGACAGGGGACCGGGAGCTGTTTTTT,CASRTGDRELFF
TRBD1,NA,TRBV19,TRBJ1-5,TGTGCCAGTACCCGACAGGGGAATCAGCCCCAGCATTTT,CASTRQGNQPQHF